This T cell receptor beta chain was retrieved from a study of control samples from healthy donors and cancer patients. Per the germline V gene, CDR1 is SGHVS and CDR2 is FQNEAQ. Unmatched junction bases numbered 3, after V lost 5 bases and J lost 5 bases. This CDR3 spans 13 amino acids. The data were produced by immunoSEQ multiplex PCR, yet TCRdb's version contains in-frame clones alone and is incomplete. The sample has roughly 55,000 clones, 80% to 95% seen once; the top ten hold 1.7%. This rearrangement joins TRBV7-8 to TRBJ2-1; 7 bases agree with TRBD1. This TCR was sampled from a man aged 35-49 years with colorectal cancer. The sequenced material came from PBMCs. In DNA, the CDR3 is TGTGCCAGCAGCGCGGACAGGCACAATGAGCAGTTCTTC. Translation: CASSADRHNEQFF.